These T cell receptor beta chains were read from a single sample in a study of cytomegalovirus exposure and HLA in healthy donors. Using immunoSEQ multiplex PCR, the repertoire was profiled, and TCRdb retains in-frame clones only, with some absent. Among 95,000 to 110,000 clones listed, about 71% were seen once. Sequencing input: PBMCs. Receptors originate from a woman between 50 and 59 years old in good health and CMV-seronegative. Both conserved end residues are part of each CDR3. Each record gives: CDR3 length, clone size, V gene, J gene, D gene, CDR3 DNA, CDR3 protein. D genes are given only for firm matches. Clone sizes are given selectively: once, few, many, or a class where the clone is expanded.

cdr3_length: 13; clone_size: -; v_call: TRBV11-2; j_call: TRBJ2-3; d_call: -; cdr3_nt: TGTGCCAGCAGCTTAACCGCGACAGATACGCAGTATTTT; cdr3_aa: CASSLTATDTQYF
cdr3_length: 14; clone_size: -; v_call: TRBV19; j_call: TRBJ2-5; d_call: -; cdr3_nt: TGTGCCAGTAGTATCGCAGGGGCCCAAGAGACCCAGTACTTC; cdr3_aa: CASSIAGAQETQYF
cdr3_length: 14; clone_size: -; v_call: TRBV18; j_call: TRBJ2-7; d_call: -; cdr3_nt: TGTGCCAGCTCACCACCGTCTAGCGTCTACGAGCAGTACTTC; cdr3_aa: CASSPPSSVYEQYF
cdr3_length: 12; clone_size: -; v_call: TRBV7-8; j_call: TRBJ2-5; d_call: -; cdr3_nt: TGTGCCAGCAGCTTCTCCGGAGAGACCCAGTACTTC; cdr3_aa: CASSFSGETQYF
cdr3_length: 15; clone_size: -; v_call: TRBV5-6; j_call: TRBJ1-3; d_call: -; cdr3_nt: TGTGCCAGCAGCCAGGATTTTGGGCCTGGAAACACCATATATTTT; cdr3_aa: CASSQDFGPGNTIYF
cdr3_length: 11; clone_size: -; v_call: TRBV20-1; j_call: TRBJ1-2; d_call: -; cdr3_nt: TGCAGTGCTAGCACTACTGTGGGCTACACCTTC; cdr3_aa: CSASTTVGYTF
cdr3_length: 15; clone_size: -; v_call: TRBV5-6; j_call: TRBJ2-7; d_call: -; cdr3_nt: TGTGCCAGCAGCCCCGTTAGGGAGGCTAACTACGAGCAGTACTTC; cdr3_aa: CASSPVREANYEQYF
cdr3_length: 14; clone_size: -; v_call: TRBV5-6; j_call: TRBJ2-1; d_call: -; cdr3_nt: TGTGCCAGCAGCCGAGGACAGAGCTACAATGAGCAGTTCTTC; cdr3_aa: CASSRGQSYNEQFF
cdr3_length: 12; clone_size: -; v_call: TRBV6-6; j_call: TRBJ2-3; d_call: -; cdr3_nt: TGTGCCAGCAGTCCCGGGAGCTATACGCAGTATTTT; cdr3_aa: CASSPGSYTQYF
cdr3_length: 11; clone_size: -; v_call: TRBV25-1; j_call: TRBJ2-1; d_call: -; cdr3_nt: TGTGCCAGCAGTGACTTCAATGAGCAGTTCTTC; cdr3_aa: CASSDFNEQFF
cdr3_length: 16; clone_size: -; v_call: TRBV18; j_call: TRBJ1-2; d_call: TRBD1; cdr3_nt: TGTGCCAGCTCACGGACAGGGGGGCCCTTTAACTATGGCTACACCTTC; cdr3_aa: CASSRTGGPFNYGYTF
cdr3_length: 14; clone_size: -; v_call: TRBV27; j_call: TRBJ1-4; d_call: -; cdr3_nt: TGTGCCAGCAGTCGGACTGCAACTAATGAAAAACTGTTTTTT; cdr3_aa: CASSRTATNEKLFF
cdr3_length: 16; clone_size: -; v_call: TRBV2; j_call: TRBJ1-2; d_call: TRBD1; cdr3_nt: TGTGCCAGCAGTTTGCGCTCACAGGGGACTAACTATGGCTACACCTTC; cdr3_aa: CASSLRSQGTNYGYTF
cdr3_length: 13; clone_size: -; v_call: TRBV5-1; j_call: TRBJ1-6; d_call: TRBD1; cdr3_nt: TGCGCCAGCGGGACAGGGGATAATTCACCCCTCCACTTT; cdr3_aa: CASGTGDNSPLHF
cdr3_length: 15; clone_size: few; v_call: TRBV4-2; j_call: TRBJ2-7; d_call: -; cdr3_nt: TGTGCCAGCAGCCAAGATCAGGCTGGTTTTGACGAGCAGTACTTC; cdr3_aa: CASSQDQAGFDEQYF
cdr3_length: 14; clone_size: -; v_call: TRBV11-3; j_call: TRBJ2-2; d_call: -; cdr3_nt: TGTGCCAGCAGCGCCGGGACAATTCACGGGGAGCTGTTTTTT; cdr3_aa: CASSAGTIHGELFF
cdr3_length: 15; clone_size: -; v_call: TRBV19; j_call: TRBJ2-1; d_call: TRBD1; cdr3_nt: TGTGCCAGTAGTACCCAGGGGGCAGGGGGGAATGAGCAGTTCTTC; cdr3_aa: CASSTQGAGGNEQFF
cdr3_length: 16; clone_size: -; v_call: TRBV11-2; j_call: TRBJ2-1; d_call: TRBD2; cdr3_nt: TGTGCCAGCAGAAGGGAAGCGGGAAGCTCCTACAATGAGCAGTTCTTC; cdr3_aa: CASRREAGSSYNEQFF
cdr3_length: 12; clone_size: few; v_call: TRBV19; j_call: TRBJ2-7; d_call: -; cdr3_nt: TGTGCCAGTAGTAGATCAGGATACGAGCAGTACTTC; cdr3_aa: CASSRSGYEQYF
cdr3_length: 16; clone_size: -; v_call: TRBV7-2; j_call: TRBJ2-7; d_call: -; cdr3_nt: TGTGCCAGCAGCTTAGAGTGGGCCGTGCGCGAGTACGAGCAGTACTTC; cdr3_aa: CASSLEWAVREYEQYF
cdr3_length: 14; clone_size: -; v_call: TRBV18; j_call: TRBJ2-3; d_call: TRBD2; cdr3_nt: TGTGCCAGCTCACCACCGGCTAGCGGGGGAGTGCAGTATTTT; cdr3_aa: CASSPPASGGVQYF
cdr3_length: 15; clone_size: -; v_call: TRBV6-5; j_call: TRBJ2-2; d_call: TRBD2; cdr3_nt: TGTGCCAGCAGCCGAAGTAGCGGGGGGGGAGGGGAGCTGTTTTTT; cdr3_aa: CASSRSSGGGGELFF
cdr3_length: 16; clone_size: -; v_call: TRBV9; j_call: TRBJ2-2; d_call: TRBD2; cdr3_nt: TGTGCCAGCAGCGTAGGGAGCGGGATGGACACCGGGGAGCTGTTTTTT; cdr3_aa: CASSVGSGMDTGELFF
cdr3_length: 15; clone_size: few; v_call: TRBV5-4; j_call: TRBJ2-5; d_call: -; cdr3_nt: TGTGCCAGCAGCTTGGCCCTGGGACTTCAAGAGACCCAGTACTTC; cdr3_aa: CASSLALGLQETQYF
cdr3_length: 15; clone_size: -; v_call: TRBV15; j_call: TRBJ1-4; d_call: -; cdr3_nt: TGTGCCACCAGCAGAGACTTTGCAACTAATGAAAAACTGTTTTTT; cdr3_aa: CATSRDFATNEKLFF
cdr3_length: 15; clone_size: -; v_call: TRBV6-6; j_call: TRBJ2-7; d_call: -; cdr3_nt: TGTGCCAGCAGTTACTCCCGAAACCGGGACTACGAGCAGTACTTC; cdr3_aa: CASSYSRNRDYEQYF
cdr3_length: 15; clone_size: -; v_call: TRBV2; j_call: TRBJ2-2; d_call: TRBD1; cdr3_nt: TGTGCCAGCAGTCACCCGGGACAGGCCCACAATGAGCTGTTTTTT; cdr3_aa: CASSHPGQAHNELFF
cdr3_length: 16; clone_size: few; v_call: TRBV18; j_call: TRBJ1-2; d_call: TRBD1; cdr3_nt: TGTGCCAGCTCACCGGACGGACAGGTAACCACCAGGAGCTACACCTTC; cdr3_aa: CASSPDGQVTTRSYTF
cdr3_length: 13; clone_size: once; v_call: TRBV28; j_call: TRBJ1-1; d_call: -; cdr3_nt: TGTGCCAGCAGTTCACACCTGAACACTGAAGCTTTCTTT; cdr3_aa: CASSSHLNTEAFF
cdr3_length: 15; clone_size: few; v_call: TRBV10-3; j_call: TRBJ2-1; d_call: -; cdr3_nt: TGTGCCATCAGTATCGGGGGAGGATCCTACAATGAGCAGTTCTTC; cdr3_aa: CAISIGGGSYNEQFF
cdr3_length: 15; clone_size: -; v_call: TRBV18; j_call: TRBJ2-2; d_call: TRBD1; cdr3_nt: TGTGCCAGCTCACCACAGGACAGGGACACCGGGGAGCTGTTTTTT; cdr3_aa: CASSPQDRDTGELFF
cdr3_length: 12; clone_size: -; v_call: TRBV19; j_call: TRBJ1-4; d_call: -; cdr3_nt: TGTGCCAGTGGGGGGGGGACCGAAAAACTGTTTTTT; cdr3_aa: CASGGGTEKLFF
cdr3_length: 17; clone_size: -; v_call: TRBV5-8; j_call: TRBJ2-1; d_call: -; cdr3_nt: TGTGCCAGCAGCTTGGCAGGGGCTGTGGATGGATACAATGAGCAGTTCTTC; cdr3_aa: CASSLAGAVDGYNEQFF
cdr3_length: 17; clone_size: -; v_call: TRBV4-3; j_call: TRBJ2-2; d_call: TRBD1; cdr3_nt: TGCGCCAGCAGCCAAGATCTATGGACAGGGGGAAGCGGGGAGCTGTTTTTT; cdr3_aa: CASSQDLWTGGSGELFF
cdr3_length: 14; clone_size: -; v_call: TRBV11-2; j_call: TRBJ1-2; d_call: TRBD1; cdr3_nt: TGTGCCAGCAGCTTAGACAGGGGGCGCGGAGGCTACACCTTC; cdr3_aa: CASSLDRGRGGYTF
cdr3_length: 12; clone_size: few; v_call: TRBV29-1; j_call: TRBJ2-3; d_call: -; cdr3_nt: TGCAGCGTTGAAGGTATCACAGATACGCAGTATTTT; cdr3_aa: CSVEGITDTQYF
cdr3_length: 13; clone_size: -; v_call: TRBV5-1; j_call: TRBJ1-1; d_call: -; cdr3_nt: TGCGCCAGCAGCTTGGATGGAGGCACTGAAGCTTTCTTT; cdr3_aa: CASSLDGGTEAFF
cdr3_length: 15; clone_size: -; v_call: TRBV2; j_call: TRBJ1-6; d_call: TRBD1; cdr3_nt: TGTGCCAGGACAGGGATTCCCGCCTATAATTCACCCCTCCACTTT; cdr3_aa: CARTGIPAYNSPLHF
cdr3_length: 16; clone_size: -; v_call: TRBV4-2; j_call: TRBJ2-7; d_call: TRBD2; cdr3_nt: TGTGCCAGCAGCCAAGCTAGCGGGACTAGCTCCTACGAGCAGTACTTC; cdr3_aa: CASSQASGTSSYEQYF
cdr3_length: 16; clone_size: -; v_call: TRBV4-3; j_call: TRBJ2-2; d_call: -; cdr3_nt: TGCGCCAGCAGCCGTGGTGGCGGGGCGAACACCGGGGAGCTGTTTTTT; cdr3_aa: CASSRGGGANTGELFF
cdr3_length: 14; clone_size: -; v_call: TRBV27; j_call: TRBJ1-6; d_call: -; cdr3_nt: TGTGCCAGCAGTTTTTTCGGCGGGAATTCACCCCTCCACTTT; cdr3_aa: CASSFFGGNSPLHF
cdr3_length: 19; clone_size: -; v_call: TRBV19; j_call: TRBJ2-5; d_call: TRBD2; cdr3_nt: TGTGCCAGTAGTATAGGGGGGTTTTGGACTAGCGGGAGGCAAGAGACCCAGTACTTC; cdr3_aa: CASSIGGFWTSGRQETQYF
cdr3_length: 17; clone_size: -; v_call: TRBV7-6; j_call: TRBJ2-1; d_call: TRBD1; cdr3_nt: TGTGCCAGCAGCGCCGGACAGGGGGAAAACTCCTACAATGAGCAGTTCTTC; cdr3_aa: CASSAGQGENSYNEQFF
cdr3_length: 14; clone_size: -; v_call: TRBV10-2; j_call: TRBJ2-1; d_call: -; cdr3_nt: TGCGCCAGCAGTGAGCCCGGGGGGCTAGCGGAGCAGTTCTTC; cdr3_aa: CASSEPGGLAEQFF
cdr3_length: 15; clone_size: -; v_call: TRBV29-1; j_call: TRBJ2-5; d_call: TRBD1; cdr3_nt: TGCAGCGTAGCCGGGACAGGGGTCATCTTAGAGACCCAGTACTTC; cdr3_aa: CSVAGTGVILETQYF
cdr3_length: 16; clone_size: once; v_call: TRBV25-1; j_call: TRBJ2-7; d_call: TRBD2; cdr3_nt: TGTGCCAGCTCATATGCTAGCGGGAGGTTTGTCGACGAGCAGTACTTC; cdr3_aa: CASSYASGRFVDEQYF
cdr3_length: 16; clone_size: -; v_call: TRBV7-2; j_call: TRBJ2-1; d_call: TRBD1; cdr3_nt: TGTGCCAGCAGCTCAGAAAACAGGGGGCTCCACAATGAGCAGTTCTTC; cdr3_aa: CASSSENRGLHNEQFF
cdr3_length: 14; clone_size: few; v_call: TRBV27; j_call: TRBJ2-7; d_call: TRBD1; cdr3_nt: TGTGCCAGCAGTTCACAGGGGGCCCCCTACGAGCAGTACTTC; cdr3_aa: CASSSQGAPYEQYF
cdr3_length: 11; clone_size: once; v_call: TRBV28; j_call: TRBJ2-1; d_call: -; cdr3_nt: TGTGCCAGCAGTTTCCCTACTGAGCAGTTCTTC; cdr3_aa: CASSFPTEQFF
cdr3_length: 16; clone_size: -; v_call: TRBV27; j_call: TRBJ2-1; d_call: TRBD2; cdr3_nt: TGTGCCAGCAACCCTCTAGCGGGAGGCAGCGACAATGAGCAGTTCTTC; cdr3_aa: CASNPLAGGSDNEQFF
cdr3_length: 14; clone_size: -; v_call: TRBV5-1; j_call: TRBJ1-2; d_call: -; cdr3_nt: TGCGCCAGCAGCTTGGGACGGGGGTCCTATGGCTACACCTTC; cdr3_aa: CASSLGRGSYGYTF
cdr3_length: 15; clone_size: -; v_call: TRBV2; j_call: TRBJ2-3; d_call: TRBD2; cdr3_nt: TGTGCCAGCAGTGGATACCTAGCGGACACAGATACGCAGTATTTT; cdr3_aa: CASSGYLADTDTQYF
cdr3_length: 14; clone_size: -; v_call: TRBV5-1; j_call: TRBJ1-2; d_call: -; cdr3_nt: TGCGCCAGCAGCCCGGGAGGGGGGGACTATGGCTACACCTTC; cdr3_aa: CASSPGGGDYGYTF
cdr3_length: 15; clone_size: -; v_call: TRBV6-4; j_call: TRBJ2-2; d_call: TRBD1; cdr3_nt: TGTGCCAGCAGTCGACAGGGGGCTGACTCCGGGGAGCTGTTTTTT; cdr3_aa: CASSRQGADSGELFF
cdr3_length: 12; clone_size: once; v_call: TRBV28; j_call: TRBJ1-5; d_call: -; cdr3_nt: TGTGCCAGCAGTTTCGTACTCCAGCCCCAGCATTTT; cdr3_aa: CASSFVLQPQHF